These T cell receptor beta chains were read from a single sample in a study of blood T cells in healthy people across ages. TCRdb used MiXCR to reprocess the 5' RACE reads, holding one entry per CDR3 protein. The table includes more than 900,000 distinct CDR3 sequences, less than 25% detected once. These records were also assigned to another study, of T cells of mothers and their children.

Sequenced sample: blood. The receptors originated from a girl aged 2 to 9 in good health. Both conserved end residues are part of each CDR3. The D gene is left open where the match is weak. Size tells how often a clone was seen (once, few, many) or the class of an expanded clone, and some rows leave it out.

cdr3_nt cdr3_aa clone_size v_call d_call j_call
TGTGCCAGCAGTGAGAGCGGGGACACAGATACGCAGTATTTT CASSESGDTDTQYF NA TRBV2 TRBD2 TRBJ2-3
TGTGCCAGCAGATTATGGTACGAGCAGTACTTC CASRLWYEQYF NA TRBV12-3/TRBV12-4 NA TRBJ2-7
TGCGCCGGCAGCCAAGACTTCCCCAGCGGGGGTGAAGAGACCCAGTACTTC CAGSQDFPSGGEETQYF NA TRBV4-3 TRBD2 TRBJ2-5
TGTGCCAGCAGCCCCGAAGGTTTGAGTGATACGCAGTATTTT CASSPEGLSDTQYF few TRBV7-6 NA TRBJ2-3
TGTGCCAGCAGCCGGAGATCGAACTACAATGAGCAGTTCTTC CASSRRSNYNEQFF few TRBV7-2 NA TRBJ2-1
TGTGCCAGCAGCTCAAGACCGGGACAGGGTTCGCCCCAGCATTTT CASSSRPGQGSPQHF few TRBV7-6 TRBD1 TRBJ1-5
TGTGCTAGTGGTTTGAGTGGGAGGGGTTTACTCGACAAGTCATACAATGAGCAGTTCTTC CASGLSGRGLLDKSYNEQFF few TRBV12-5 TRBD2 TRBJ2-1
TGTGCCAGCAGCCGGGACGGACAGGGGAGATATGGCTACACCTTC CASSRDGQGRYGYTF few TRBV7-2 TRBD1 TRBJ1-2
TGTGCCAGCAGTTTAGGCGACAGGGCCTTTCAGCCCCAGCATTTT CASSLGDRAFQPQHF NA TRBV12-3/TRBV12-4 TRBD1 TRBJ1-5
TGCGCCAGCAGCCAAGATTTTAAAACAGGACCGGGAGAGACCCAGTACTTC CASSQDFKTGPGETQYF NA TRBV4-3 NA TRBJ2-5
TGCAGCGTTAAGACAGGGGAGCGATACGAGCAGTACTTC CSVKTGERYEQYF few TRBV29-1 TRBD1 TRBJ2-7
TGTGCCATCAGTGAAGGTGAAACCTATGGAGACACCTTC CAISEGETYGDTF NA TRBV10-3 NA TRBJ1-2
TGCGCCAGCAGCCAAGATTGGGGCGGAGTTGAGGAGACCCAGTACTTC CASSQDWGGVEETQYF many TRBV4-3 NA TRBJ2-5
TGTGCCAGCAGCTTAGGGGATTCGCCTTTCGAGCAGTACTTC CASSLGDSPFEQYF NA TRBV7-8 NA TRBJ2-7
TGCAGTGTCAAGACTGGGAGGGACGGAAGCTACGAGCAGTACTTC CSVKTGRDGSYEQYF NA TRBV20-1 TRBD2 TRBJ2-7
TGTGCCAGCAGTTTATTTTCGACATCCGAGCAGTACTTC CASSLFSTSEQYF NA TRBV27 NA TRBJ2-7
TGTGCCAGCAGCCCGGGACTAGGGGTCAATGAGCAGTTCTTC CASSPGLGVNEQFF NA TRBV12-3/TRBV12-4 TRBD2 TRBJ2-1